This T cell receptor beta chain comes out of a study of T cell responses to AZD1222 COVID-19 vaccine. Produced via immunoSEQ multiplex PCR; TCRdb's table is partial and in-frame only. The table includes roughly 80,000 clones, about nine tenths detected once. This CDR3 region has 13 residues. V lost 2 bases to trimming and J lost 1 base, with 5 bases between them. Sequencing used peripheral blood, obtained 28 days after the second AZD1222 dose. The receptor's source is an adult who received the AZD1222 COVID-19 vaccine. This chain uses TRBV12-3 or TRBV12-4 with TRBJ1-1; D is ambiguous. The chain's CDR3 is CASSLQGNTEAFF. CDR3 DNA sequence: TGTGCCAGCAGTTTACAAGGGAACACTGAAGCTTTCTTT.